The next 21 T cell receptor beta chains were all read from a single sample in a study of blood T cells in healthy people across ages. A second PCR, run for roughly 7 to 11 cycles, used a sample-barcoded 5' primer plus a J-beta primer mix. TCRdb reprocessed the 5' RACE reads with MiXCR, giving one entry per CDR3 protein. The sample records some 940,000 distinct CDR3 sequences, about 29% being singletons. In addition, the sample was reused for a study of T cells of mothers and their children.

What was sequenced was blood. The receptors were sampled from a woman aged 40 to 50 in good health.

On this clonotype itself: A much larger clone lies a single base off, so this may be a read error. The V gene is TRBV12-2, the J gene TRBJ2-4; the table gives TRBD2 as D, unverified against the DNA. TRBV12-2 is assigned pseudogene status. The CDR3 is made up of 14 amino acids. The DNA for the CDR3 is TGTGCAAGTCGCTTCGGGACTAGTTGCGGTGAGCAGTACTTC. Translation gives CASRFGTSCGEQYF.

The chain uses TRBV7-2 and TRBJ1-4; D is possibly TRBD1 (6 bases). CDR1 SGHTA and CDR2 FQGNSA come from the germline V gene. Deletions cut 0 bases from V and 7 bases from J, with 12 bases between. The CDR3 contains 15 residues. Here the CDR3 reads CASSLARGKGEKLFF. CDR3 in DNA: TGTGCCAGCAGCTTAGCAAGGGGGAAGGGTGAAAAACTGTTTTTT. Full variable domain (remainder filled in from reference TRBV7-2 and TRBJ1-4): GAGVSQSPSNKVTEKGKDVELRCDPISGHTALYWYRQSLGQGLEFLIYFQGNSAPDKSGLPSDRFSAERTGGSVSTLTIQRTQQEDSAVYLCASSLARGKGEKLFFGSGTQLSVL.

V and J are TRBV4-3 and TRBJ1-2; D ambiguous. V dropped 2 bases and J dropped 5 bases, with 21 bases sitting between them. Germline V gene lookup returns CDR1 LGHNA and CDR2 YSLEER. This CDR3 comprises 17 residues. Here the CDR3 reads CASSQSSTDPRPYGYTF. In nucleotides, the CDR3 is TGCGCCAGCAGCCAAAGTTCCACTGATCCCAGGCCTTATGGCTACACCTTC.

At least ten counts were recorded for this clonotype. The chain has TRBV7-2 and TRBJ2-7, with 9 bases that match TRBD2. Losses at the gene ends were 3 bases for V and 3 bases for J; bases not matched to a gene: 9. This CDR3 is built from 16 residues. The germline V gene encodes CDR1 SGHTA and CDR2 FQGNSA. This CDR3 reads CASSFLAGGNNYEQYF. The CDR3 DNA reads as TGTGCCAGCAGCTTTCTGGCGGGGGGGAACAACTACGAGCAGTACTTC. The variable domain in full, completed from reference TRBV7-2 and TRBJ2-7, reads GAGVSQSPSNKVTEKGKDVELRCDPISGHTALYWYRQSLGQGLEFLIYFQGNSAPDKSGLPSDRFSAERTGGSVSTLTIQRTQQEDSAVYLCASSFLAGGNNYEQYFGPGTRLTVT.

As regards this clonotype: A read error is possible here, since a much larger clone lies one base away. CDR3 sequence reads: CSANGASGVSYNEQYF. The CDR3 DNA sequence: TGCAGTGCCAACGGGGCTAGCGGGGTTTCCTACAATGAGCAGTACTTC. The V and J genes are TRBV20-1 and TRBJ2-1; 9 bases are a match to TRBD2. The closer fit of TRBJ2-7 to the DNA end suggests the J call may be wrong. The CDR3 contains 16 residues. Per germline, CDR1 DFQATT and CDR2 SNEGSKA (reference sequence).

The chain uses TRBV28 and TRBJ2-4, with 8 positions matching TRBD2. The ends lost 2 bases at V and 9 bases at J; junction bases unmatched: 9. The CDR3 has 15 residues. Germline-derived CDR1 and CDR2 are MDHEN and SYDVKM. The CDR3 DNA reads TGTGCCAGCAGTTTACCGGGGGGGCGGGGAGCCATTCAGTACTTC. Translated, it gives CASSLPGGRGAIQYF.

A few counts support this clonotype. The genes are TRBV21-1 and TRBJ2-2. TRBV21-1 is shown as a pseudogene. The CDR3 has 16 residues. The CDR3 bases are TGTGCCAGCAGCAAAGTTCGACACGGGAACACCGGGGAGCTGTTTTTT. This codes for CASSKVRHGNTGELFF.

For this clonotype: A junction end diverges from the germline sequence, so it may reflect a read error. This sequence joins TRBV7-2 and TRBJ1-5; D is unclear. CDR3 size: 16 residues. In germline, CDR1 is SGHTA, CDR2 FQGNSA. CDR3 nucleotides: TGTGCCAGCAGCTTAGGAGGCCAGAGCTCTAATCGGCCCCAGCATTTT. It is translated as CASSLGGQSSNRPQHF.

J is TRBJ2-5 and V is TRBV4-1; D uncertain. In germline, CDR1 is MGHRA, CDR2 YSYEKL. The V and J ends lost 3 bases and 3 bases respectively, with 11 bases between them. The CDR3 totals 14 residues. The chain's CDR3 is CASSHPDREETQYF. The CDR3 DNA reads TGCGCCAGCAGCCATCCCGACCGGGAAGAGACCCAGTACTTC.

The CDR3 region has the DNA TGTGCCAGCAGTGTTATCGAGGGGACAGGACGCGCGACTGACAATGAGCAGTTCTTC. Its translation: CASSVIEGTGRATDNEQFF. This sequence joins TRBV27 and TRBJ2-1; 8 positions agree with TRBD1. After removal of 5 bases from V and 5 bases from J, the junction contained 20 bases not matched to a gene. This CDR3 has 19 amino acids. The germline V gene encodes CDR1 MNHEY and CDR2 SMNVEV (reference sequence).

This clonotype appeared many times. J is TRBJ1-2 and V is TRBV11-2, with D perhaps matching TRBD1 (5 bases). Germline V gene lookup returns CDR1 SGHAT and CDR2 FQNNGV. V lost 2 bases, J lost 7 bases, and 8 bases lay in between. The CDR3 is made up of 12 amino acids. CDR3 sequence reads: CASSLQGVGYTF. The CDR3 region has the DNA TGTGCCAGCAGCTTACAGGGAGTTGGCTACACCTTC. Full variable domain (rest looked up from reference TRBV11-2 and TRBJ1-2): EAGVAQSPRYKIIEKRQSVAFWCNPISGHATLYWYQQILGQGPKLLIQFQNNGVVDDSQLPKDRFSAERLKGVDSTLKIQPAKLEDSAVYLCASSLQGVGYTFGSGTRLTVV.

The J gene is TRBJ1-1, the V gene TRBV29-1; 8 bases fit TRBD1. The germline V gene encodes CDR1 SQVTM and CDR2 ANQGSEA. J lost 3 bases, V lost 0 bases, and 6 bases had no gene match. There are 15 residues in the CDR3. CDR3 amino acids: CSVEDVSRGHTEAFF. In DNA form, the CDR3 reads TGCAGCGTTGAAGATGTGAGCAGGGGGCACACTGAAGCTTTCTTT.

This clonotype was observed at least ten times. The CDR3 bases are TGTGCCAGCAGACTGACCGGGACAGGGCTCTATAGCAATCAGCCCCAGCATTTT. Its protein is CASRLTGTGLYSNQPQHF. This chain connects TRBV12-3 or TRBV12-4 to TRBJ1-5, with 9 positions matching TRBD1. The ends lost 6 bases at V and 0 bases at J; junction bases unmatched: 12. This CDR3 has 18 residues.

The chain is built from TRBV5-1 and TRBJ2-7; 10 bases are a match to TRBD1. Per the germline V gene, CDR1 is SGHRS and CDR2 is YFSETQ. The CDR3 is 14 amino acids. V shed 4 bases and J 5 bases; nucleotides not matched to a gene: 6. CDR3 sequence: CASSLGTGDHEQYF. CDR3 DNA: TGCGCCAGCAGCCTCGGGACAGGGGACCACGAGCAGTACTTC.

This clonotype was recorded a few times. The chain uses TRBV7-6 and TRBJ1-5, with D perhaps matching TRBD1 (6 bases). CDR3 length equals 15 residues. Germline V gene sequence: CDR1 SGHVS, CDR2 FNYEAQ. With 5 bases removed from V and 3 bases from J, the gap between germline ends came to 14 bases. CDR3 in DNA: TGTGCCAGCAGCCCCCGGACAGAATACAATCAGCCCCAGCATTTT. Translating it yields CASSPRTEYNQPQHF.

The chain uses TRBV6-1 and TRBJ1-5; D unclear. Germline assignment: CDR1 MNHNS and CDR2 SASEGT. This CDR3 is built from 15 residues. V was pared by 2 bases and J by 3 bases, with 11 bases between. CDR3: CASSEWTWDNQPQHF. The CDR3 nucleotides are TGTGCCAGCAGTGAATGGACCTGGGACAATCAGCCCCAGCATTTT.

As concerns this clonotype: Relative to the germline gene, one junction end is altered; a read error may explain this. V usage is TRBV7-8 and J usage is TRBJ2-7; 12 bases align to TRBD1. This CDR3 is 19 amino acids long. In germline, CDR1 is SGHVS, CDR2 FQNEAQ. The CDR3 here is CAGSGRNRDRGQGSYEQYF. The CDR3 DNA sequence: TGTGCCGGCAGCGGCCGCAACCGGGACAGGGGGCAGGGGTCCTACGAGCAGTACTTC.

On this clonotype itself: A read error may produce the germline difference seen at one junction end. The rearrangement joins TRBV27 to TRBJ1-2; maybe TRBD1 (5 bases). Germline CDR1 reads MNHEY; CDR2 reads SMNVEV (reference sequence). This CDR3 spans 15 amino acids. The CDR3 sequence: CASSLGGAGNYGHTF. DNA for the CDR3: TGTGCCAGCAGTTTAGGAGGGGCGGGTAACTATGGCCACACCTTC.

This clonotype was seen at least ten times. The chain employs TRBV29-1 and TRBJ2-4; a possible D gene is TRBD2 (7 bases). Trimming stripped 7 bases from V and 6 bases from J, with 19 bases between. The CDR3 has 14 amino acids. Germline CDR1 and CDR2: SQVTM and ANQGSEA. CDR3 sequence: CSGRGAGALNIQYF. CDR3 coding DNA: TGCAGCGGCAGGGGTGCGGGGGCCTTAAACATTCAGTACTTC.

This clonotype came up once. The CDR3: CASSFGSSYGYTF. Written as DNA, the CDR3 is TGTGCCAGCAGTTTCGGCAGTTCCTATGGCTACACCTTC. The gene calls are TRBV27 and TRBJ1-2; D ambiguous. Trimming cost V 3 bases and J 4 bases, with 9 bases left between them. This CDR3 contains 13 residues. Per the germline V gene, CDR1 is MNHEY and CDR2 is SMNVEV (reference sequence).

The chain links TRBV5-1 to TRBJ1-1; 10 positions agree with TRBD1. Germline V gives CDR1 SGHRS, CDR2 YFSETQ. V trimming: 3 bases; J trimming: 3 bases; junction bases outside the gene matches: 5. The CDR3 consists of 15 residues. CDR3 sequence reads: CASSSRQGAYTEAFF. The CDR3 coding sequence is TGCGCCAGCAGCTCGAGACAGGGGGCCTACACTGAAGCTTTCTTT.